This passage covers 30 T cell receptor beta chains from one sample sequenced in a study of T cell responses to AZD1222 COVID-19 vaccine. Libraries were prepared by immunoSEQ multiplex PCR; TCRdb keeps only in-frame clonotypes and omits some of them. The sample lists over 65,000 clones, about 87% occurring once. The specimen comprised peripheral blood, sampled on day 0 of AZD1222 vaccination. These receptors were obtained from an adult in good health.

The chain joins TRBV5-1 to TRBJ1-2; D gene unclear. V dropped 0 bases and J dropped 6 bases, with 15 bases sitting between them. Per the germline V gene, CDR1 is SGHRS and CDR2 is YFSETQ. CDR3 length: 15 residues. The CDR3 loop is CASSLGVGALDGYTF. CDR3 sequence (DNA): TGCGCCAGCAGCTTGGGTGTGGGCGCGTTAGATGGCTACACCTTC.

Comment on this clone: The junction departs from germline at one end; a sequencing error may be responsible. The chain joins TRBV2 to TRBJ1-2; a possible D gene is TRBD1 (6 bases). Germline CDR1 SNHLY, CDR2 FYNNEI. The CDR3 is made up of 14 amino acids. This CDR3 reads CASREGQPSGGYTF. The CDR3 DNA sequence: TGTGCCAGCAGAGAAGGACAGCCGTCGGGTGGCTACACCTTC.

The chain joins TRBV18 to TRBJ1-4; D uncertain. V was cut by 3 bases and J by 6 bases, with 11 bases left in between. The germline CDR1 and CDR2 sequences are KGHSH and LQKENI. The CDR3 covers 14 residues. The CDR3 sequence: CASSPRQRDEKLFF. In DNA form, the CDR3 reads TGTGCCAGCTCACCTAGGCAAAGGGATGAAAAACTGTTTTTT.

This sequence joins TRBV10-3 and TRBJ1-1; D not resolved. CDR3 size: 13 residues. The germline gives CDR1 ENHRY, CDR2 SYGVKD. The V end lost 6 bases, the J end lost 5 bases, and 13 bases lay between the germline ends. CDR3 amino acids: CAIRPNEDTEAFF. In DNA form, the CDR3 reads TGTGCCATCAGACCTAACGAGGATACTGAAGCTTTCTTT.

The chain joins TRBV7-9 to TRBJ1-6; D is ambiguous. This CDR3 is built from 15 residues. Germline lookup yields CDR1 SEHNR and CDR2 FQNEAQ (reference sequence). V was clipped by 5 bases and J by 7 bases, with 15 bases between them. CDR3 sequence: CASSPREAGNSPLHF. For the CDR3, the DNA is TGTGCCAGCAGCCCTCGGGAGGCGGGAAATTCACCCCTCCACTTT. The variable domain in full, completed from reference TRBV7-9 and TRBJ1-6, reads DTGVSQNPRHKITKRGQNVTFRCDPISEHNRLYWYRQTLGQGPEFLTYFQNEAQLEKSRLLSDRFSAERPKGSFSTLEIQRTEQGDSAMYLCASSPREAGNSPLHFGNGTRLTVT.

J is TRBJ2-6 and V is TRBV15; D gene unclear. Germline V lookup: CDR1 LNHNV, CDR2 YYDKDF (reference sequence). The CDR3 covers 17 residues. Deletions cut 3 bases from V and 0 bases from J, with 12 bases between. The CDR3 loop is CATSSADGLSGANVLTF. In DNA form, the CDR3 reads TGTGCCACCAGCAGCGCGGACGGCCTCTCTGGGGCCAACGTCCTGACTTTC. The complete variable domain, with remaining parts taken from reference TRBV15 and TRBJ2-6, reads DAMVIQNPRYQVTQFGKPVTLSCSQTLNHNVMYWYQQKSSQAPKLLFHYYDKDFNNEADTPDNFQSRRPNTSFCFLDIRSPGLGDTAMYLCATSSADGLSGANVLTFGAGSRLTVL.

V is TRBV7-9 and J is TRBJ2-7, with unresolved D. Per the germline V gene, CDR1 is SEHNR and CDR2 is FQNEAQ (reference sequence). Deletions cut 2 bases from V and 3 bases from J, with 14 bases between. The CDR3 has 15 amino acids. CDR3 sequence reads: CASSLIGYGDYEQYF. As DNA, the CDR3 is TGTGCCAGCAGCTTAATTGGTTACGGCGACTACGAGCAGTACTTC.

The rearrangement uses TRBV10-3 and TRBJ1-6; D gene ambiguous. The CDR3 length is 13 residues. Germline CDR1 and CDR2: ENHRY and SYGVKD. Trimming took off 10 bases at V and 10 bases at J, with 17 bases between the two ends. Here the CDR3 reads CATSSDKGSPLHF. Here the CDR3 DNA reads TGTGCCACATCAAGCGATAAGGGCTCACCCCTCCACTTT.

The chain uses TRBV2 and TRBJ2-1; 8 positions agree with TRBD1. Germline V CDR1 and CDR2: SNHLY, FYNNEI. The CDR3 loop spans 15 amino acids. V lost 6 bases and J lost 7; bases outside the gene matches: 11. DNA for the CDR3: TGTGCCAGCAGGAGACAGGGGAGCCTTTGGAATGAGCAGTTCTTC. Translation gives CASRRQGSLWNEQFF.

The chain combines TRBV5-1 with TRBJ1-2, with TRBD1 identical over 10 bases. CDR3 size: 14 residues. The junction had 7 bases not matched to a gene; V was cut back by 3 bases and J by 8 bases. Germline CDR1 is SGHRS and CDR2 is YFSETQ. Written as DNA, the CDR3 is TGCGCCAGCAGCTCAGACGACAGGGGGCAAGGCTACACCTTC. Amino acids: CASSSDDRGQGYTF.

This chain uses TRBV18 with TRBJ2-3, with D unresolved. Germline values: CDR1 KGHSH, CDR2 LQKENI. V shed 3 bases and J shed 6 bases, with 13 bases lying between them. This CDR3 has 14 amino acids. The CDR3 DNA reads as TGTGCCAGCTCACCTGAAGGACGTGGCGATACGCAGTATTTT. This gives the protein CASSPEGRGDTQYF.

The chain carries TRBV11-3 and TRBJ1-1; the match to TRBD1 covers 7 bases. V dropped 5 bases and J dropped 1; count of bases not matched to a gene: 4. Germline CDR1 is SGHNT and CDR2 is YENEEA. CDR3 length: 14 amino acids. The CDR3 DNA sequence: TGTGCCAGCAGCCCGCGGACAGGGAACACTGAAGCTTTCTTT. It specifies CASSPRTGNTEAFF. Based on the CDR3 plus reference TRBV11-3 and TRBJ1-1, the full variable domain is EAGVVQSPRYKIIEKKQPVAFWCNPISGHNTLYWYLQNLGQGPELLIRYENEEAVDDSQLPKDRFSAERLKGVDSTLKIQPAELGDSAVYLCASSPRTGNTEAFFGQGTRLTVV.

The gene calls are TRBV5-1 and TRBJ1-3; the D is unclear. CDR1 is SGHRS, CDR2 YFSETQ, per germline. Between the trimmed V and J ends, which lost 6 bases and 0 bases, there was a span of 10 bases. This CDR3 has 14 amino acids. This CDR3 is CASKTTSSGNTIYF. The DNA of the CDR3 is TGCGCCAGCAAGACAACTAGCTCTGGAAACACCATATATTTT.

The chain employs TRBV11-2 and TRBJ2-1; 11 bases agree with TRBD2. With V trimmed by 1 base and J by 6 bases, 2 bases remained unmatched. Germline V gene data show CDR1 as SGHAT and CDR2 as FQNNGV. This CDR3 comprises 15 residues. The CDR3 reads CASSLVAGGINEQFF. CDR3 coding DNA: TGTGCCAGCAGCTTAGTAGCGGGGGGGATCAATGAGCAGTTCTTC.

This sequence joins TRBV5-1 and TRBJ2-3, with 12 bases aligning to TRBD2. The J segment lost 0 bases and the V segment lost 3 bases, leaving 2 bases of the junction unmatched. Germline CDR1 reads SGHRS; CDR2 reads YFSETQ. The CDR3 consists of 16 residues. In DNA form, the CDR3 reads TGCGCCAGCAGCTCTCTAGCGGGGGGGAGCACAGATACGCAGTATTTT. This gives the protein CASSSLAGGSTDTQYF.

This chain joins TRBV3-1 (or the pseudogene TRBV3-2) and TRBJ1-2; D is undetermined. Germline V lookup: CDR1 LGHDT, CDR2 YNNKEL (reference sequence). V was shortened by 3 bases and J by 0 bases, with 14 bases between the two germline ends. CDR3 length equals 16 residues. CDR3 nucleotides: TGTGCCAGCAGCCATCTCTTATTGACCGCTAACTATGGCTACACCTTC. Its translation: CASSHLLLTANYGYTF.

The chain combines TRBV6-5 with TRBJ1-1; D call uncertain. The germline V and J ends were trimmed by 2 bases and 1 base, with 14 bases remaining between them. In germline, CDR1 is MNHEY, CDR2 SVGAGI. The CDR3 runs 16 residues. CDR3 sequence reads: CASSYVPGQRNTEAFF. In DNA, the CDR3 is TGTGCCAGCAGTTACGTACCCGGGCAGAGGAACACTGAAGCTTTCTTT.

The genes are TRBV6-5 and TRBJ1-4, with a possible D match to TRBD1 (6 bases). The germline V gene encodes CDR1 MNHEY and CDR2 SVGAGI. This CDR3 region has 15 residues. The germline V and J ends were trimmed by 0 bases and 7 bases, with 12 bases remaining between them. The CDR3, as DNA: TGTGCCAGCAGTTACTCGAAGGGAGGGGGTGAAAAACTGTTTTTT. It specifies CASSYSKGGGEKLFF.

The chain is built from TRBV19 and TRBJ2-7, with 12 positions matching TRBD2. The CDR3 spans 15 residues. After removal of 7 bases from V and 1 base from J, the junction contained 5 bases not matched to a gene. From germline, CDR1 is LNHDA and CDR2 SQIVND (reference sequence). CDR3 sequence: CASKWTSGESYEQYF. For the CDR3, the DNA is TGTGCCAGTAAGTGGACTAGCGGGGAATCCTACGAGCAGTACTTC.

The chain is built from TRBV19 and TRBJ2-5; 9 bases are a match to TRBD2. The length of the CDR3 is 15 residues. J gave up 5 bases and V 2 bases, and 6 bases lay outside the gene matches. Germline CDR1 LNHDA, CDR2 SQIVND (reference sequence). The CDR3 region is CASSITRGGWETQYF. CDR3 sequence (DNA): TGTGCCAGTAGTATAACGCGGGGGGGCTGGGAGACCCAGTACTTC.

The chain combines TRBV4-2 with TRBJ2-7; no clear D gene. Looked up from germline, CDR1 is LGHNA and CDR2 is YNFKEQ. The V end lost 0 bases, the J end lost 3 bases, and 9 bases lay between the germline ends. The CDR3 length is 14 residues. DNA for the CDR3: TGTGCCAGCAGCCAAGATTTGGCAGACTACGAGCAGTACTTC. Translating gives CASSQDLADYEQYF.

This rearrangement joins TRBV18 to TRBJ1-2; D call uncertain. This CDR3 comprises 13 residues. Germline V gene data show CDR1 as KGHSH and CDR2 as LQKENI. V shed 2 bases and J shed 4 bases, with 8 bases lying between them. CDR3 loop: CASSPGIAYGYTF. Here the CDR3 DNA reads TGTGCCAGCTCACCAGGAATTGCCTATGGCTACACCTTC.

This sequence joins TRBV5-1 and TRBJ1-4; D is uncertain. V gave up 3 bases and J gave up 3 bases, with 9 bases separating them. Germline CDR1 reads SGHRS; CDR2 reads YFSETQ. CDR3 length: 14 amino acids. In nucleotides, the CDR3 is TGCGCCAGCAGCTCAGATTATTCTAATGAAAAACTGTTTTTT. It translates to CASSSDYSNEKLFF. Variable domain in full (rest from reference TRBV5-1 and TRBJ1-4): KAGVTQTPRYLIKTRGQQVTLSCSPISGHRSVSWYQQTPGQGLQFLFEYFSETQRNKGNFPGRFSGRQFSNSRSEMNVSTLELGDSALYLCASSSDYSNEKLFFGSGTQLSVL.

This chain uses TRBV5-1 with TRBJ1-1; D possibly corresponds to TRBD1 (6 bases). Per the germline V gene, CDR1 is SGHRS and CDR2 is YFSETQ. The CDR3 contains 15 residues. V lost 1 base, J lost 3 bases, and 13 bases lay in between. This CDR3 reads CASSLSTGTDTEAFF. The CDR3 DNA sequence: TGCGCCAGCAGCTTGTCGACAGGAACCGACACTGAAGCTTTCTTT.

As DNA, the CDR3 is TGTGCCAGCAGTTTCCCAGGGAGGGAGACCCAGTACTTC. This sequence encodes CASSFPGRETQYF. This chain connects TRBV28 to TRBJ2-5, with D maybe TRBD2 (6 bases). V lost 3 bases, J lost 5 bases, and 10 bases lay in between. The CDR3 covers 13 residues. The germline V gene encodes CDR1 MDHEN and CDR2 SYDVKM.

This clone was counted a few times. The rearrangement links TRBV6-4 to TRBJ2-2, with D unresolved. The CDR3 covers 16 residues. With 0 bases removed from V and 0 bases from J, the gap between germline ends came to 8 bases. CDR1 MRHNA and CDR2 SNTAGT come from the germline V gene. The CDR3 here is CASSDSEVANTGELFF. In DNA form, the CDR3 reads TGTGCCAGCAGTGACTCCGAGGTTGCGAACACCGGGGAGCTGTTTTTT.

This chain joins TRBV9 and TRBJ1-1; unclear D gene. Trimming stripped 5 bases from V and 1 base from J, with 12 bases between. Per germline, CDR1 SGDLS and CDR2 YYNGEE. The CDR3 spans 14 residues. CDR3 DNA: TGTGCCAGCAGTCGTTATTCGGCGAACACTGAAGCTTTCTTT. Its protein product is CASSRYSANTEAFF.

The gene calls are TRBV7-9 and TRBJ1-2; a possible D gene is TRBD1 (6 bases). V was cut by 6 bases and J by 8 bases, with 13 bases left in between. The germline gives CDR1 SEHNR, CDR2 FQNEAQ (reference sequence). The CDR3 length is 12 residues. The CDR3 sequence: CASREGGSGYTF. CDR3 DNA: TGTGCCAGCAGAGAGGGGGGGTCCGGCTACACCTTC. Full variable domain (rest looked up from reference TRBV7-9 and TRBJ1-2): DTGVSQNPRHKITKRGQNVTFRCDPISEHNRLYWYRQTLGQGPEFLTYFQNEAQLEKSRLLSDRFSAERPKGSFSTLEIQRTEQGDSAMYLCASREGGSGYTFGSGTRLTVV.

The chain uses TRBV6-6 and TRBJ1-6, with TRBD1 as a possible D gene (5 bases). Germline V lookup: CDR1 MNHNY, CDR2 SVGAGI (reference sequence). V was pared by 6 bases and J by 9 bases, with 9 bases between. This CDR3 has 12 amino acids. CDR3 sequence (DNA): TGTGCCAGCAGCAAAGGGGTTTCACCCCTCCACTTT. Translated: CASSKGVSPLHF.

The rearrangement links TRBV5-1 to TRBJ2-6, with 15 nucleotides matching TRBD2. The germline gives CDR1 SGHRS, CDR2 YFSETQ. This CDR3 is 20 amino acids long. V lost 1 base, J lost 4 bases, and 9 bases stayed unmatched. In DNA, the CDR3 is TGCGCCAGCAGCTTGCCCGAAGGGACTAGCGGGGGGAGAGGGGCCAACGTCCTGACTTTC. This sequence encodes CASSLPEGTSGGRGANVLTF.